This T cell receptor beta chain was observed in a study of Graves' ophthalmopathy and Graves' hyperthyroidism. Across the study: Blood was drawn at initial diagnosis, before any treatment. Whole-study results and caveats: Separation of ophthalmopathy from stable hyperthyroidism was achieved by a 13-signature model, at 85% to 90% sensitivity and approximately 84% specificity.

This clonotype was found many times. Its target is unknown. From RNA, the CDR3 regions of TCR beta chains were amplified and sequenced. Investigators did first-round RT-PCR with HTBI primers, then second-round multiplex PCR. TCRdb reprocessed the multiplex PCR reads with MiXCR, giving one entry per CDR3 protein. In the table there are about 390,000 distinct CDR3 sequences, approximately 18% of which are singletons. Diagnosis relied on clinical symptoms, serum thyroxine, TRAb, thyroid ultrasound and orbital computed tomography. Fresh peripheral blood, 8.5 to 10 ml, was the PBMC source. Trimming cost V 6 bases and J 9 bases; bases outside gene matches: 6. The CDR3 contains 13 residues.

The origin of this receptor is an adult woman with stable Graves' hyperthyroidism. V gene TRBV12-3 or TRBV12-4 combines with J gene TRBJ1-5, with 9 positions matching TRBD1. The specimen was peripheral blood. The CDR3 spells CASRQGASGPQHF. As DNA, the CDR3 is TGTGCCAGCAGACAGGGGGCCTCTGGGCCCCAGCATTTT.